This TCR beta chain was documented in a study of cytomegalovirus exposure and HLA in healthy donors. Study-wide background: There were approximately 400 genotyped donors. Of these, roughly 80% fell in the genetic ancestry cluster associated with self-reported Caucasian donors.

The PCR used 60 Vbeta and 13 Jbeta primers. Sequencing was performed with immunoSEQ multiplex PCR; in TCRdb, only in-frame clones are kept and a portion is missing. The repertoire includes fewer than 350,000 clones, around 90% of them detected once, and about 2% sits in the top ten. CDR3 length: 15 residues. The V and J ends lost 5 bases and 1 base, in that order; junction bases with no gene match: 1. Germline V gene sequence: CDR1 MRHNA, CDR2 SNTAGT. This chain uses TRBV6-4 with TRBJ2-3; TRBD2 aligns across 12 bases. This TCR was recovered from a woman younger than 35 in good health and CMV-seronegative. Sequences were obtained from PBMCs. Here the CDR3 reads CASSPSGGGTDTQYF. DNA for the CDR3: TGTGCCAGCAGTCCTAGCGGGGGGGGCACAGATACGCAGTATTTT.